The 3 T cell receptor beta chains reported below all come from one sample, sequenced in a study of T cells expressing NK-cell markers. TCRdb reanalyzed the 5' RACE reads and collapses them to one entry per CDR3 protein, without DNA. The sample has 500,000 or so distinct CDR3 sequences; the top ten hold roughly 3.4%. Material for sequencing was blood T cells: a sorted CD56 or NKG2C T cell subset, CD4+ or CD8+ T cells, or bulk PBMC T cells (not recorded which). Source of these receptors: a man younger than 35 in good health.

This chain uses TRBV24-1 with TRBJ2-5; TCRdb indicates TRBD2, and absent DNA this call remains unverified. The germline V gene has CDR1 KGHDR and CDR2 SFDVKD. This CDR3 comprises 15 residues. The CDR3 here is CATSDPRALAETQYF.

V usage is TRBV20-1 and J usage is TRBJ2-7; TCRdb names TRBD1, which stays unverified in the absence of DNA. The CDR3 has 15 residues. Germline CDR1 DFQATT, CDR2 SNEGSKA (reference sequence). The chain's CDR3 is CSASAGPGQGGEQYF.

J is TRBJ1-1 and V is TRBV20-1; the D call of TRBD1 rests on TCRdb alone, since no DNA is present to check it. The CDR3 extends over 12 amino acids. Germline V CDR1 and CDR2: DFQATT, SNEGSKA (reference sequence). CDR3 loop: CSASFRGPEAFF.